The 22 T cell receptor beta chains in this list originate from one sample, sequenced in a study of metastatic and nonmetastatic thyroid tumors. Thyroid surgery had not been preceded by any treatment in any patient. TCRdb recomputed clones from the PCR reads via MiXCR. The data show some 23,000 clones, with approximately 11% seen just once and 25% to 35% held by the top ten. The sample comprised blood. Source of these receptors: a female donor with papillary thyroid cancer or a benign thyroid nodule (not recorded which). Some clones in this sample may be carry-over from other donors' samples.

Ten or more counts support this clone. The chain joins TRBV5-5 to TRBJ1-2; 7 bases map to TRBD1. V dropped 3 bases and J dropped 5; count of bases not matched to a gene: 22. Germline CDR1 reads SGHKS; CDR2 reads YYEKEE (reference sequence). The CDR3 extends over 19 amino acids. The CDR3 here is CASSWREFLVRDRHYGYTF. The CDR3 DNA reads TGTGCCAGCAGCTGGAGGGAATTCTTGGTCCGGGACAGACATTATGGCTACACCTTC.

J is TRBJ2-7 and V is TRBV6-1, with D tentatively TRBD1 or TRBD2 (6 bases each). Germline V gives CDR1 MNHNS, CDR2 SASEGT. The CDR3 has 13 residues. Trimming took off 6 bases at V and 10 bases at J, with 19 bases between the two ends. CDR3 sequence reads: CASSPGGGTQQYF. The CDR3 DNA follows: TGTGCCAGCAGCCCAGGAGGGGGGACTCAACAGTACTTC.

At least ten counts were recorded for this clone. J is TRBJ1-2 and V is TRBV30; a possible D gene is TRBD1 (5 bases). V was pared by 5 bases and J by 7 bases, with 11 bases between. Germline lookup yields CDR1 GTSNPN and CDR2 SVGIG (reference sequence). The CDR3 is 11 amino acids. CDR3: CAWGGGPGYTF. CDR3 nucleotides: TGTGCCTGGGGTGGGGGTCCTGGCTACACCTTC. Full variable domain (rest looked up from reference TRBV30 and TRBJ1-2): SQTIHQWPATLVQPVGSPLSLECTVEGTSNPNLYWYRQAAGRGLQLLFYSVGIGQISSEVPQNLSASRPQDRQFILSSKKLLLSDSGFYLCAWGGGPGYTFGSGTRLTVV.

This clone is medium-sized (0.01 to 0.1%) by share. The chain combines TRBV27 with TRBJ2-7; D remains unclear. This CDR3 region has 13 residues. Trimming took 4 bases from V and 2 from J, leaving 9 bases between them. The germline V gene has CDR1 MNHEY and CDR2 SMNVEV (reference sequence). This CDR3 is CASSSDGTYEQYF. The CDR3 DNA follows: TGTGCCAGCAGTTCTGACGGAACCTACGAGCAGTACTTC.

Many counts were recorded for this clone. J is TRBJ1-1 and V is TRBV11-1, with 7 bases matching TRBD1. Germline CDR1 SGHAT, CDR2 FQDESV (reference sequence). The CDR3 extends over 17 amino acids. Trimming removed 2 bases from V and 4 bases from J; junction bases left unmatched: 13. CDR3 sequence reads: CASSLFQGVGWGTEAFF. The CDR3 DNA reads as TGTGCCAGCAGCTTATTTCAGGGGGTCGGTTGGGGCACTGAAGCTTTCTTT.

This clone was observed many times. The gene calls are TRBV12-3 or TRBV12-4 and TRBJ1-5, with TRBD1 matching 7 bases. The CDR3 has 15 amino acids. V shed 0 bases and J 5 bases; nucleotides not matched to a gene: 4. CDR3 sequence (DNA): TGTGCCAGCAGTTTAGCGCGGGACAGAGATCAGCCCCAGCATTTT. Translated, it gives CASSLARDRDQPQHF.

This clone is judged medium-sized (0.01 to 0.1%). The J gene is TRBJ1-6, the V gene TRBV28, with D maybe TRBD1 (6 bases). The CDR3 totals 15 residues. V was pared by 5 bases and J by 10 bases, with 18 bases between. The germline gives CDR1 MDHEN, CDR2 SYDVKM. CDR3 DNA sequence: TGTGCCAGCAGTGTGGTTCTGGGGGCGAAGTCACCCCTCCACTTT. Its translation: CASSVVLGAKSPLHF.

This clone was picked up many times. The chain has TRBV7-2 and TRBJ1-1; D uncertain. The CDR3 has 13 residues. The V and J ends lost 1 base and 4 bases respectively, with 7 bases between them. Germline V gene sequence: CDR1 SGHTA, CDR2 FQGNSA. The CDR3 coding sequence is TGTGCCAGCAGCTTAGACGGATCCACTGAAGCTTTCTTT. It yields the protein CASSLDGSTEAFF.

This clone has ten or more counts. The CDR3 DNA reads as TGTGCCAGTAGTATAGAGCCGGGACAGCTTTACGAGCAGTACTTC. Residues: CASSIEPGQLYEQYF. This chain links TRBV19 with TRBJ2-7, with 7 bases matching TRBD1. CDR3 size: 15 residues. J lost 4 bases, V lost 0 bases, and 6 bases had no gene match. In germline, CDR1 is LNHDA, CDR2 SQIVND (reference sequence). Based on the CDR3 plus reference TRBV19 and TRBJ2-7, the full variable domain is DGGITQSPKYLFRKEGQNVTLSCEQNLNHDAMYWYRQDPGQGLRLIYYSQIVNDFQKGDIAEGYSVSREKKESFPLTVTSAQKNPTAFYLCASSIEPGQLYEQYFGPGTRLTVT.

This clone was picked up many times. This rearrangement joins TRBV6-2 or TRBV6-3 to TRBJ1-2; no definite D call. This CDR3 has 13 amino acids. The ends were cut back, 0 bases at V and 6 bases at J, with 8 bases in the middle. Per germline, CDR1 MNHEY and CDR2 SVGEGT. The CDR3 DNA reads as TGTGCCAGCAGTTACTCCAGGATTCATGGCTACACCTTC. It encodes CASSYSRIHGYTF.

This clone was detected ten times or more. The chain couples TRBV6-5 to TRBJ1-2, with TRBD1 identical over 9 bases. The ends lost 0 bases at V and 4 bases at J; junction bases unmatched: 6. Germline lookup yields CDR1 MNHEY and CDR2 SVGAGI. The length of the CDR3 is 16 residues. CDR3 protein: CASSYSTGGEGYGYTF. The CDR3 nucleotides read TGTGCCAGCAGTTACTCAACAGGGGGCGAAGGCTATGGCTACACCTTC.

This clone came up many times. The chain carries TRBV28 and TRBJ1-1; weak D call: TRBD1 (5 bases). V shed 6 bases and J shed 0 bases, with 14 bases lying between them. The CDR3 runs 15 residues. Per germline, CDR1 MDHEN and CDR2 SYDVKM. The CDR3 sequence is CASRRPGRMNTEAFF. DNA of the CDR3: TGTGCCAGCAGGCGCCCGGGACGGATGAACACTGAAGCTTTCTTT.

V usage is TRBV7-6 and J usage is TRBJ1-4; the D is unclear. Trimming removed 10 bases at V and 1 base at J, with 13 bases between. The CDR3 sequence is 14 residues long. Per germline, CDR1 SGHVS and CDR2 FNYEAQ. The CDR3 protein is CATLDLGTNEKLFF. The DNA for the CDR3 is TGTGCCACTCTGGACTTAGGAACTAATGAAAAACTGTTTTTT.

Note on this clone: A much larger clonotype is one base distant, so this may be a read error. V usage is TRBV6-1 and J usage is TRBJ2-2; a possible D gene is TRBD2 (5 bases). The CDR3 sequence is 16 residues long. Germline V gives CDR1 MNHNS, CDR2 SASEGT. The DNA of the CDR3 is TGTGCCAGCAGGAGCCCCCCACAGTCGAACAACGGGGAGCGGTTTTTT. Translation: CASRSPPQSNNGERFF.

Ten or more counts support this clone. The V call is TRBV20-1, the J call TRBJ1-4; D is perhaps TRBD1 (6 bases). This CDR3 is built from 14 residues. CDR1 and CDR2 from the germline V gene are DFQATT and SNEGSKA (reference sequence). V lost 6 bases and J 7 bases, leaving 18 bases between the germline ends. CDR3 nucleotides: TGCAGTGCCCCACCGGGAGGGGGGGCTGAAAAACTGTTTTTT. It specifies CSAPPGGGAEKLFF.

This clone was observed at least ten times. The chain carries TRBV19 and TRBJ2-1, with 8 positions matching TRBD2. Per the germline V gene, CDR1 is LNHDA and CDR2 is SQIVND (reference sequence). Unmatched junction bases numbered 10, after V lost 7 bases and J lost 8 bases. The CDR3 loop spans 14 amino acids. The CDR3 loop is CASKSGLARDEQFF. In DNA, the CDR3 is TGTGCCAGTAAGTCCGGACTAGCTCGGGATGAGCAGTTCTTC. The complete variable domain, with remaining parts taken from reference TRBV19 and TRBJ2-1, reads DGGITQSPKYLFRKEGQNVTLSCEQNLNHDAMYWYRQDPGQGLRLIYYSQIVNDFQKGDIAEGYSVSREKKESFPLTVTSAQKNPTAFYLCASKSGLARDEQFFGPGTRLTVL.

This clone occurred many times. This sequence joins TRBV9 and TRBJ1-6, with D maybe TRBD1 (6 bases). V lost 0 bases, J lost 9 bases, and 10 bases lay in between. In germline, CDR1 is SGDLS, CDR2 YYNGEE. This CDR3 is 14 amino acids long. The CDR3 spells CASSVEGGSSPLHF. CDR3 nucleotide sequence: TGTGCCAGCAGCGTAGAGGGGGGTAGTTCACCCCTCCACTTT.

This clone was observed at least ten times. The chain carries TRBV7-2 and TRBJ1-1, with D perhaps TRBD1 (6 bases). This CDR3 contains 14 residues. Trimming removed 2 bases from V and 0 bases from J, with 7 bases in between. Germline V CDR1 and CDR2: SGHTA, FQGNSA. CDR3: CASSLRTVNTEAFF. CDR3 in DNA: TGTGCCAGCAGCTTAAGGACAGTGAACACTGAAGCTTTCTTT. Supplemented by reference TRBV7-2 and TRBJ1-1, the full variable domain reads GAGVSQSPSNKVTEKGKDVELRCDPISGHTALYWYRQSLGQGLEFLIYFQGNSAPDKSGLPSDRFSAERTGGSVSTLTIQRTQQEDSAVYLCASSLRTVNTEAFFGQGTRLTVV.

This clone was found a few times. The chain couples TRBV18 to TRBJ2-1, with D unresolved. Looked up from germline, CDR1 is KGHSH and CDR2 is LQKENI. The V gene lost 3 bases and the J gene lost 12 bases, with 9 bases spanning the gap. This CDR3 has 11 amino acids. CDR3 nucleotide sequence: TGTGCCAGCTCACCTTCGAAGTGGCAGTTCTTC. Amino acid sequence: CASSPSKWQFF.

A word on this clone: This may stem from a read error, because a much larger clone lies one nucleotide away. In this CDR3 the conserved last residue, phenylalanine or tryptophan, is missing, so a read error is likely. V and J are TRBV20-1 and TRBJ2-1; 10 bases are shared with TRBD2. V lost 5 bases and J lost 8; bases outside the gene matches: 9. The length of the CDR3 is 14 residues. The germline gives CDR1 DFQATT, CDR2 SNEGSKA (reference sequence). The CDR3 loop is CSADRASGSYEQFS. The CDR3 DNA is TGCAGTGCTGATCGGGCTAGCGGGAGCTATGAGCAGTTCTCC.

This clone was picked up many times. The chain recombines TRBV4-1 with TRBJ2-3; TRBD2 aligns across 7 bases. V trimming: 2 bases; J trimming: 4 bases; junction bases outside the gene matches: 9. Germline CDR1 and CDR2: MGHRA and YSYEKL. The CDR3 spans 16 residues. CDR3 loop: CASSQRGETSPDTQYF. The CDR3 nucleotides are TGCGCCAGCAGCCAACGGGGGGAGACCAGTCCAGATACGCAGTATTTT.

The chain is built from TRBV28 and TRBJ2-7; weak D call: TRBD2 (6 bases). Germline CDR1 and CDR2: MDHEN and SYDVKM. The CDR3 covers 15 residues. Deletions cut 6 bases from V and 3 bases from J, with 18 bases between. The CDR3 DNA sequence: TGTGCCAGCAGGGGGGGTCTCTGGTCATTCTACGAGCAGTACTTC. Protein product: CASRGGLWSFYEQYF.